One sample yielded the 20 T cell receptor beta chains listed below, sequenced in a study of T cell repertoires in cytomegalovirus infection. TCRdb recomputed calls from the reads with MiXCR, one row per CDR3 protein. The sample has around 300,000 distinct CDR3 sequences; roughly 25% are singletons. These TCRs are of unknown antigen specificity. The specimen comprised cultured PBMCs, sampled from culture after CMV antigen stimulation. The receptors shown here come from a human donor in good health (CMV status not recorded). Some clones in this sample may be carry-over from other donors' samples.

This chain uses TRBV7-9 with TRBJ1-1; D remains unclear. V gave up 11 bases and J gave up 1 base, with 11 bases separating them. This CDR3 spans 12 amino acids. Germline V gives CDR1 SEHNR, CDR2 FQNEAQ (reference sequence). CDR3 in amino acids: CAGRTENTEAFF. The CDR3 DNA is TGTGCCGGGAGGACGGAGAACACTGAAGCTTTCTTT.

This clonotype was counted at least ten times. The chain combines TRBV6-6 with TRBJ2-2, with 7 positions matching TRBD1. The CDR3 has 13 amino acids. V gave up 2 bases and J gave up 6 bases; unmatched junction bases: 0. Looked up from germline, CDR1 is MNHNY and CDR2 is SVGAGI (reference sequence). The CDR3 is CASSYQGAGELFF. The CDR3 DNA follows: TGTGCCAGCAGTTACCAGGGGGCCGGGGAGCTGTTTTTT.

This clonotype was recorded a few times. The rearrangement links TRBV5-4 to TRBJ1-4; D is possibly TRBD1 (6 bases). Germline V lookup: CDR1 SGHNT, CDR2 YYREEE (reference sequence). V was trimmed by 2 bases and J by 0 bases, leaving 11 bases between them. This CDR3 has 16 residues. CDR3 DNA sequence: TGTGCCAGCAGCTTCCGGACAGTAGCAACTAATGAAAAACTGTTTTTT. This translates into CASSFRTVATNEKLFF.

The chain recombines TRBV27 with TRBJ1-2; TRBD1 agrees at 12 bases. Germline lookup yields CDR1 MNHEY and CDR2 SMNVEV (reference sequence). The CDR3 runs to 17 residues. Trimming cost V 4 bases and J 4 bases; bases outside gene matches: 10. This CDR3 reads CASSSPGQGAHPYGYTF. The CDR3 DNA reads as TGTGCCAGCAGTTCCCCGGGACAGGGGGCGCATCCCTATGGCTACACCTTC.

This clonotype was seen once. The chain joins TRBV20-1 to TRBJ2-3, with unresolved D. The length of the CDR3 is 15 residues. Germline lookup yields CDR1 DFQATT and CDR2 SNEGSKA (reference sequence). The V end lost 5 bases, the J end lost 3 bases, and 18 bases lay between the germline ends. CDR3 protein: CSAGSPRTATDTQYF. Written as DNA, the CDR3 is TGCAGTGCTGGAAGCCCCCGAACCGCGACAGATACGCAGTATTTT.

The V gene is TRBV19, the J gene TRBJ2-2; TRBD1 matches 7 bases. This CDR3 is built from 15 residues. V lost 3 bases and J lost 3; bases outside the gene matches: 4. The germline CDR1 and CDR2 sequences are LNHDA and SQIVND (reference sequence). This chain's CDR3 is CASSIGQVDTGELFF. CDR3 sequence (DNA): TGTGCCAGTAGTATCGGACAGGTGGACACCGGGGAGCTGTTTTTT.

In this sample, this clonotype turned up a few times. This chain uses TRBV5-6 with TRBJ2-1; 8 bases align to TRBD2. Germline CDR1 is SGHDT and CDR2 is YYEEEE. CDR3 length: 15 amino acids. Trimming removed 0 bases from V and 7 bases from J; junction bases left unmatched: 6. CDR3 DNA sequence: TGTGCCAGCAGCTTGGTAACGGGAGGGGATAATGAGCAGTTCTTC. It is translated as CASSLVTGGDNEQFF. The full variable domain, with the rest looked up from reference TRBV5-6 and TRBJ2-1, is DAGVTQSPTHLIKTRGQQVTLRCSPKSGHDTVSWYQQALGQGPQFIFQYYEEEERQRGNFPDRFSGHQFPNYSSELNVNALLLGDSALYLCASSLVTGGDNEQFFGPGTRLTVL.

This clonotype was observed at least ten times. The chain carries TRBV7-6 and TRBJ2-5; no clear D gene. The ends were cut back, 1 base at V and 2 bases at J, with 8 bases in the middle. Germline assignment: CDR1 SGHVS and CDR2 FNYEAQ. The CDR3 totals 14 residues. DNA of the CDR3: TGTGCCAGCAGCTTAGGCTATCCACAAGAGACCCAGTACTTC. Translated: CASSLGYPQETQYF.

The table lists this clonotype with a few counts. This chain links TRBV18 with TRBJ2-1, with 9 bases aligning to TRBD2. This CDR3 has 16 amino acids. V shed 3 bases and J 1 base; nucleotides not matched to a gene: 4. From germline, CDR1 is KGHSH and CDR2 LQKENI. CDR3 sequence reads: CASSPPSGRSYNEQFF. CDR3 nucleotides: TGTGCCAGCTCACCGCCGAGCGGGAGGTCCTACAATGAGCAGTTCTTC.

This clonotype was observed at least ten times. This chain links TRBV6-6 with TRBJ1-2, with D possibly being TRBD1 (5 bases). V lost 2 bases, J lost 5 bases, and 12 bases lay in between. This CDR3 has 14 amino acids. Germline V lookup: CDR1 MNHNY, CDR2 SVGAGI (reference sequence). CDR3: CASSYLTESYGYTF. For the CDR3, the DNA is TGTGCCAGCAGTTACCTGACAGAATCTTATGGCTACACCTTC.

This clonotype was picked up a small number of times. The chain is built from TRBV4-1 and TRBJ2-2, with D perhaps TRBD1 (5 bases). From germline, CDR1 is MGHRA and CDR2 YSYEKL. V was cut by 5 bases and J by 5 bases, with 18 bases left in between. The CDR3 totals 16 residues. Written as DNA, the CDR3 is TGCGCCAGCAGCGTAGGCCAGGGCCTACTTACCGGGGAGCTGTTTTTT. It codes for CASSVGQGLLTGELFF.

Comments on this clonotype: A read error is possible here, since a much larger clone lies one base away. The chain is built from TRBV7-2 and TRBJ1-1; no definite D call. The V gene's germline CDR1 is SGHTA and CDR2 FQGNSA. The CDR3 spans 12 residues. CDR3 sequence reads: CAGSYRHTEAFF. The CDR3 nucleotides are TGTGCCGGCAGCTACCGTCACACTGAAGCTTTCTTT.

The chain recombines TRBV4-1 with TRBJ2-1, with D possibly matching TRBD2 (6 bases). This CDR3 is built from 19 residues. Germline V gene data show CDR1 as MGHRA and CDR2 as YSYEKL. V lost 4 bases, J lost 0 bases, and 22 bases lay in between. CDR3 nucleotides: TGCGCCAGCAGCCCCTTGTTGGCGGCTAGCGAGAGCTCCTACAATGAGCAGTTCTTC. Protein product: CASSPLLAASESSYNEQFF.

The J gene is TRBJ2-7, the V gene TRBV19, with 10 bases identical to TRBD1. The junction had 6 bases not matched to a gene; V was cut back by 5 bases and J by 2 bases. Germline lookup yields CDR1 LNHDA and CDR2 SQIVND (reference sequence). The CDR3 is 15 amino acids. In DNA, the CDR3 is TGTGCCAGTAGTCCAGGGACAGGGGATACCTACGAGCAGTACTTC. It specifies CASSPGTGDTYEQYF.

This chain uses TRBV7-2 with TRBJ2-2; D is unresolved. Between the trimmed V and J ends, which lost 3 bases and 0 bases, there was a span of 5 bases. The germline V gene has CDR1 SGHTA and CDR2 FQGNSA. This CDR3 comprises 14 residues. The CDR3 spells CASSFLSNTGELFF. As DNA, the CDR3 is TGTGCCAGCAGCTTTCTTTCGAACACCGGGGAGCTGTTTTTT.

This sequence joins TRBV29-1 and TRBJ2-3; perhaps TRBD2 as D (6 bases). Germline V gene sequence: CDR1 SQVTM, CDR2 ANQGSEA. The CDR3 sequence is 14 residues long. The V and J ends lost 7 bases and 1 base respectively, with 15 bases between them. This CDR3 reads CSAVAREGTDTQYF. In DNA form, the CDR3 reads TGCAGCGCGGTGGCTAGGGAGGGCACAGATACGCAGTATTTT.

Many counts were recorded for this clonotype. CDR3 coding DNA: TGCAGTGCTAGGGTAGCGGGAGGCTCCACAGATACGCAGTATTTT. Its translation: CSARVAGGSTDTQYF. J is TRBJ2-3 and V is TRBV20-1, with 10 bases fitting TRBD2. CDR3 length: 15 residues. V dropped 3 bases and J dropped 2; count of bases not matched to a gene: 5. The germline V gene encodes CDR1 DFQATT and CDR2 SNEGSKA (reference sequence).

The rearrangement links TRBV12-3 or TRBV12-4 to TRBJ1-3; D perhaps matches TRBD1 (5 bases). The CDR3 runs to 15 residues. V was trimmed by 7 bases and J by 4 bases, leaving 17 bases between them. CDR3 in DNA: TGTGCCAGCAATCCACAGAGGACAATAGGAAACACCATATATTTT. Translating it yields CASNPQRTIGNTIYF.

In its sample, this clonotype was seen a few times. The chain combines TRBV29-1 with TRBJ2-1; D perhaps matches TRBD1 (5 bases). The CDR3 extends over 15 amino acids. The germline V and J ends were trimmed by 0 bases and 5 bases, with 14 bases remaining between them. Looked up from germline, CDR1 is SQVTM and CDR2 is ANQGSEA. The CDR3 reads CSVEELMTANNEQFF. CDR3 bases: TGCAGCGTTGAAGAATTGATGACAGCTAACAATGAGCAGTTCTTC.

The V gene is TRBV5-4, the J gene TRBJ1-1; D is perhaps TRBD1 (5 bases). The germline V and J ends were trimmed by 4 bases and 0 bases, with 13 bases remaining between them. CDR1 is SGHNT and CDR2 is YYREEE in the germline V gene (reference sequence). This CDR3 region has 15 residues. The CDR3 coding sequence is TGTGCCAGCAGCAGGGGACTTGCAATGAACACTGAAGCTTTCTTT. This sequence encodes CASSRGLAMNTEAFF.